This T cell receptor (beta chain) was profiled in a study of cytotoxic CD8 clonotypes in ibrutinib-treated CLL. Whole-study context: Average yields of approximately 230,000 productive templates and 75,000 to 100,000 productive rearrangements characterized the samples. Study findings and constraints: Sustained-remission and progressing patients were not sampled at matched times. The clonality rise at ibrutinib response reflected private clonotype expansion.

Frozen-stored PBMCs produced 1.5 to 2.5 micrograms of genomic DNA for TCR beta libraries. Assay used: immunoSEQ multiplex PCR; TCRdb lists only in-frame clones, some missing. Of around 160,000 clones listed, 70% to 85% are singletons. Regarding this clone: Its antigen is currently unknown.

The input for sequencing was PBMCs, taken after 12 months of ibrutinib treatment. This TCR was recovered from a human donor with chronic lymphocytic leukemia.

This chain's CDR3 is CAWTRGSANVLTF. The CDR3 nucleotides are TGTGCCTGGACCAGGGGGTCAGCCAACGTCCTGACTTTC. The chain couples TRBV30 to TRBJ2-6, with 7 bases aligning to TRBD1. The CDR3 is 13 amino acids. Germline loops: CDR1 GTSNPN, CDR2 SVGIG (reference sequence). V lost 4 bases, J lost 7 bases, and 4 bases stayed unmatched.